Sequencing of this T cell receptor (beta chain) was carried out in a study of Ad26.COV2.S vaccination and SARS-CoV-2 variants. Study at large: A participant enrolled in the COV1001 Ad26.COV2.S trial arm provided the sample. Study results and caveats: Following vaccination, spike-specific CD8+ and CD4+ T cell responses reportedly exhibited substantial breadth.

As to treatment: 15 to 20 received Ad26.COV2.S at low or high dose, single or two shots; 5 received placebo; per-sample allocation not given. All samples were drawn on day 63, counting from the first vaccine or placebo injection. The CDR3 covers 13 residues. Trimming took off 8 bases at V and 7 bases at J, with 17 bases between the two ends. Germline V lookup: CDR1 MNHEY, CDR2 SMNVEV (reference sequence). In regard to this clone: Its cognate antigen is unknown.

Measured with immunoSEQ multiplex PCR; TCRdb has only the in-frame clones, and not every one. Among 350,000 to 450,000 clones listed, more than 75% were seen once. The source material was peripheral blood, sampled in a trial of Ad26.COV2.S vaccine versus placebo. The receptor was derived from a person between 18 and 60 years old who received the Ad26.COV2.S COVID-19 vaccine or a placebo. V and J are TRBV27 and TRBJ1-1, with a possible D match to TRBD1 (5 bases). CDR3 DNA: TGTGCCAGCCAACCGGGCCTGGGGGTTGAAGCTTTCTTT. It encodes CASQPGLGVEAFF.